Given below is one T cell receptor beta chain in context. No antigen is known for it. This sample is part of a study of CD8 T cells in ankylosing spondylitis. TCRdb reanalysed the 5' RACE reads using MiXCR and keeps one entry per CDR3 protein. The sample shows 800,000 to 900,000 distinct CDR3 sequences, roughly 10% of them seen only once. From germline, CDR1 is SNHLY and CDR2 FYNNEI. CDR3 length: 15 amino acids. The V and J ends lost 3 bases and 0 bases respectively, with 9 bases between them. Study observations and caveats: A TCR beta motif made of about 8 highly homologous variants seemed typical of ankylosing spondylitis blood.

This TCR was sampled from a male donor with ankylosing spondylitis. The J gene is TRBJ1-3, the V gene TRBV2; D is uncertain. Material for sequencing was blood, either unsorted or a sorted T cell fraction (not recorded which). The CDR3 DNA is TGTGCCAGCAGTGACGTACTGAGCTCTGGAAACACCATATATTTT. It yields the protein CASSDVLSSGNTIYF. Combining the CDR3 with reference TRBV2 and TRBJ1-3 gives the whole variable domain EPEVTQTPSHQVTQMGQEVILRCVPISNHLYFYWYRQILGQKVEFLVSFYNNEISEKSEIFDDQFSVERPDGSNFTLKIRSTKLEDSAMYFCASSDVLSSGNTIYFGEGSWLTVV.